The 5 T cell receptor beta chains below come from one sample, sequenced in a study of blood T cell repertoires in COVID-19. The repertoire was sequenced with immunoSEQ multiplex PCR; TCRdb's copy has only in-frame clones and lacks some. Among 180,000 or so clones listed, approximately 88% were seen once. Sequencing was done on a sample of PBMCs or T cells enriched from blood (not recorded which). The receptor set was obtained from an older woman who had recovered from COVID-19.

The chain recombines TRBV5-4 with TRBJ1-4; D perhaps matches TRBD1 (6 bases). This CDR3 comprises 15 residues. Trimming pared 4 bases from V and 8 bases from J, leaving 18 bases between. Germline CDR1 is SGHNT and CDR2 is YYREEE (reference sequence). The CDR3 bases are TGTGCCAGCAGCACTACCACAGGGTCGAAGGAAAAACTGTTTTTT. Protein: CASSTTTGSKEKLFF.

This chain links TRBV7-2 with TRBJ2-3; D unclear. Germline V gene sequence: CDR1 SGHTA, CDR2 FQGNSA. V lost 3 bases, J lost 3 bases, and 7 bases lay in between. This CDR3 comprises 13 residues. This CDR3 is CASSFVQTDTQYF. The CDR3 region has the DNA TGTGCCAGCAGCTTTGTTCAAACAGATACGCAGTATTTT.

The chain combines TRBV7-9 with TRBJ1-3; D is ambiguous. V lost 5 bases, J lost 2 bases, and 13 bases lay in between. Germline V gives CDR1 SEHNR, CDR2 FQNEAQ (reference sequence). The CDR3 spans 15 residues. Here the CDR3 reads CASSRLTGAGNTIYF. The CDR3, as DNA: TGTGCCAGCAGCCGCCTCACCGGGGCTGGAAACACCATATATTTT.

The V gene is TRBV18, the J gene TRBJ1-1; D may be TRBD1 (5 bases). Germline CDR1 reads KGHSH; CDR2 reads LQKENI. V lost 5 bases and J 4 bases, leaving 14 bases between the germline ends. The CDR3 loop spans 14 amino acids. The CDR3 reads CASSFQDQGTEAFF. For the CDR3, the DNA is TGTGCCAGCTCATTTCAAGATCAGGGCACTGAAGCTTTCTTT.

Only one count was recorded for this clone. The chain employs TRBV3-1 (or the pseudogene TRBV3-2) and TRBJ1-2, with a possible D match to TRBD1 (6 bases). Germline CDR1 LGHDT, CDR2 YNNKEL (reference sequence). The CDR3 has 11 amino acids. V was shortened by 7 bases and J by 6 bases, with 9 bases between the two germline ends. The CDR3 nucleotides are TGTGCCAGCACCAGGGGCGATGGCTACACCTTC. Protein: CASTRGDGYTF.